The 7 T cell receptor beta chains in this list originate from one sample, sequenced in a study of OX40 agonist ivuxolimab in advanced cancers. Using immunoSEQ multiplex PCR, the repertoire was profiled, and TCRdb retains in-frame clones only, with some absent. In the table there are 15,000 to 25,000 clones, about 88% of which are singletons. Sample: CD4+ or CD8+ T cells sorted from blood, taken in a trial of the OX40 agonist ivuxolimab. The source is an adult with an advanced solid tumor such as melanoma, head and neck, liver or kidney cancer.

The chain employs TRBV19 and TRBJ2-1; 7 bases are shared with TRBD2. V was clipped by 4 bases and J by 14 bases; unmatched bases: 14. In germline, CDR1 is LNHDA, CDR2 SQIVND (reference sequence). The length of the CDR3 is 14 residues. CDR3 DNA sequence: TGTGCCAGTAGTACGGGGGGACCCCCTTTTCGGGAGTTCTTC. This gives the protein CASSTGGPPFREFF.

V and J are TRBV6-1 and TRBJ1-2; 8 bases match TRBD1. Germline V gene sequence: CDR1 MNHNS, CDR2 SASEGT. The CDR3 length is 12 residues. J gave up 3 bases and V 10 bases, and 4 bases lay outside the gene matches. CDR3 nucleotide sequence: TGTGCCACCCAGACAGGGGACTATGGCTACACCTTC. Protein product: CATQTGDYGYTF.

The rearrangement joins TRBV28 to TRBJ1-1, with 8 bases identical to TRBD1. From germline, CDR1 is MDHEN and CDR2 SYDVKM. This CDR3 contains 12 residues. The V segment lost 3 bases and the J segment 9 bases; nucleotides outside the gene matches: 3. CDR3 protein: CASSLTGVKAFF. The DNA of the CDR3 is TGTGCCAGCAGTTTGACAGGGGTCAAAGCTTTCTTT.

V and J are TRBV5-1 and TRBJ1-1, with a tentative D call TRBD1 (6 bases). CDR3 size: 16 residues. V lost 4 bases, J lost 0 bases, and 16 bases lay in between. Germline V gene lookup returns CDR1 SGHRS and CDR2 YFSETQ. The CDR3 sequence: CASSPRDILLNTEAFF. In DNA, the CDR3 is TGCGCCAGCAGCCCCCGGGACATCTTGTTGAACACTGAAGCTTTCTTT. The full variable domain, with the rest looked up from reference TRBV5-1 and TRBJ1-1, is KAGVTQTPRYLIKTRGQQVTLSCSPISGHRSVSWYQQTPGQGLQFLFEYFSETQRNKGNFPGRFSGRQFSNSRSEMNVSTLELGDSALYLCASSPRDILLNTEAFFGQGTRLTVV.

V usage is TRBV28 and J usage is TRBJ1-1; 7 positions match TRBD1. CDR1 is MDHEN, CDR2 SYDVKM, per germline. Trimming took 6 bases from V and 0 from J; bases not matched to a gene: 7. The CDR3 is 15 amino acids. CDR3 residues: CASRPGDRVNTEAFF. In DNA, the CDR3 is TGTGCCAGCAGACCAGGAGACAGGGTGAACACTGAAGCTTTCTTT.

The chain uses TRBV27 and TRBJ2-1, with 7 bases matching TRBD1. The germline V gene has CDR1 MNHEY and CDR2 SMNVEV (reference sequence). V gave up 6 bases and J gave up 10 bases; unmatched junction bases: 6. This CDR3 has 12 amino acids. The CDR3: CASSPRRGEQFF. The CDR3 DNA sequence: TGTGCCAGCAGCCCCCGCAGGGGGGAGCAGTTCTTC.

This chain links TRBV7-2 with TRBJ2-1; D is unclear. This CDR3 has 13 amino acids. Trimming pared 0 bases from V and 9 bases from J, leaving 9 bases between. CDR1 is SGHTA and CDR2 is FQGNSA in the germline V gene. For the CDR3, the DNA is TGTGCCAGCAGCTTAGCGCGAGGTAGTGAGCAGTTCTTC. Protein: CASSLARGSEQFF.